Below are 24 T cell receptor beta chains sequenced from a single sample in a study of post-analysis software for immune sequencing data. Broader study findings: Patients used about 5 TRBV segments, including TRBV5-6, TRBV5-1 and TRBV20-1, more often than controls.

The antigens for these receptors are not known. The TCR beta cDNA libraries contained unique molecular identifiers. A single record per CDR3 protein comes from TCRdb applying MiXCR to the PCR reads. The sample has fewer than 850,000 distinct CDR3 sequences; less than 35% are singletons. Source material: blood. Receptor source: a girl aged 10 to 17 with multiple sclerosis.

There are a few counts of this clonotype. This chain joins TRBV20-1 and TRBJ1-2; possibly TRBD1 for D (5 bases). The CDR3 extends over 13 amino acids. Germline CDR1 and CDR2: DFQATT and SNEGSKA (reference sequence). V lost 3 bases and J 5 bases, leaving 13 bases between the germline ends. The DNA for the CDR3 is TGCAGTGCTAGTGGGGGGTTAGGGTATGGCTACACCTTC. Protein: CSASGGLGYGYTF.

CDR3 protein: CSVRDRDEKLFF. CDR3 nucleotides: TGCAGCGTTCGGGACAGGGATGAAAAACTGTTTTTT. The chain couples TRBV29-1 to TRBJ1-4; 9 bases match TRBD1. V shed 5 bases, J shed 6 bases, and the junction held 1 base outside the gene matches. Germline CDR1 reads SQVTM; CDR2 reads ANQGSEA. CDR3 length: 12 amino acids.

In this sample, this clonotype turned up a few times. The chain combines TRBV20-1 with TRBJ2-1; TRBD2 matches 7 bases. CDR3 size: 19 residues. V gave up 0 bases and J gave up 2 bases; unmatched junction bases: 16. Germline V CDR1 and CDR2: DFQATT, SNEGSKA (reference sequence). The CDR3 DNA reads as TGCAGTGCTAGAGATCTTGGCGGGAGTAAAAAGATAGCCTACAATGAGCAGTTCTTC. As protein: CSARDLGGSKKIAYNEQFF.

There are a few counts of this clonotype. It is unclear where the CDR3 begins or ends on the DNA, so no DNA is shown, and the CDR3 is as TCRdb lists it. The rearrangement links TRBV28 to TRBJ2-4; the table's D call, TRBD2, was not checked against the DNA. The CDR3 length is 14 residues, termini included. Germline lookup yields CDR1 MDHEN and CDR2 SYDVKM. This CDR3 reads CASSLVASGSLGYF.

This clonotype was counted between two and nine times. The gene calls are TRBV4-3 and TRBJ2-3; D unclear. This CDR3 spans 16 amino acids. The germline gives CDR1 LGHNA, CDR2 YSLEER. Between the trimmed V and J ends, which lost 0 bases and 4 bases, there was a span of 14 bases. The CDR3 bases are TGCGCCAGCAGCCAAGAAATGGCGATAGTTCCAGATACGCAGTATTTT. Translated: CASSQEMAIVPDTQYF.

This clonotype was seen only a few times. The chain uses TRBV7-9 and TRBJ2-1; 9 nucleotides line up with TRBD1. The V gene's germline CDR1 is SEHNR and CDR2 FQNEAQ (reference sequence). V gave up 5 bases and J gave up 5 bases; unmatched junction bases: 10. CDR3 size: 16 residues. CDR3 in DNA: TGTGCCAGCAGCCAGTGGGGACAGGGAAGGAACAATGAGCAGTTCTTC. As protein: CASSQWGQGRNNEQFF.

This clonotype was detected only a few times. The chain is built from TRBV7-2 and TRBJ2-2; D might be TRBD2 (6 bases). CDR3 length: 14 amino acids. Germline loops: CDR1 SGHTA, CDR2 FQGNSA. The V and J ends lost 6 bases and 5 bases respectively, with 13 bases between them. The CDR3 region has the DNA TGTGCCAGCAGAGACCTTAGCGGAACCGGGGAGCTGTTTTTT. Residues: CASRDLSGTGELFF.

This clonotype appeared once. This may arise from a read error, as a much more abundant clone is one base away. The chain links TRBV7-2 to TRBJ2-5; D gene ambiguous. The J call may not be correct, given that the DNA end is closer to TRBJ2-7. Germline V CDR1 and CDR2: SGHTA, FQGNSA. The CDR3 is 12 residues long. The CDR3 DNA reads TGTGCCAGCAGCGTGACCGCCTTCGAGCAGTACTTC. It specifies CASSVTAFEQYF.

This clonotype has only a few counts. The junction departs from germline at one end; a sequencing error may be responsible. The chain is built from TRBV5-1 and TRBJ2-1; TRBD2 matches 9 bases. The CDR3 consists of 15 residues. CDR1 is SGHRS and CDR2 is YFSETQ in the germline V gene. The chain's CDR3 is CASSLGSGGYNEQFF. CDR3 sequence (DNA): TGTGCCAGCAGCTTAGGGAGCGGGGGGTACAATGAGCAGTTCTTC.

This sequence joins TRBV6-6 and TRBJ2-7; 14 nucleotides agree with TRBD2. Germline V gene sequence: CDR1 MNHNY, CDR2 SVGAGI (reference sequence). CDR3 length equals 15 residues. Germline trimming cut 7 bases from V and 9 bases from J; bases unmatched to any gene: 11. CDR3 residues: CASTGLAGGLYVQYF. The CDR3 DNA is TGTGCCAGCACCGGACTAGCGGGAGGTTTGTATGTGCAGTACTTC.

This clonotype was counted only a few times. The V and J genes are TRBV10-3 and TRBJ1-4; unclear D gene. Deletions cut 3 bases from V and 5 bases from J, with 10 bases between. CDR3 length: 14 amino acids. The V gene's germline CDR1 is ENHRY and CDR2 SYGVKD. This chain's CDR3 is CAISDGGRNEKLFF. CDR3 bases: TGTGCCATCAGTGATGGCGGTCGAAATGAAAAACTGTTTTTT.

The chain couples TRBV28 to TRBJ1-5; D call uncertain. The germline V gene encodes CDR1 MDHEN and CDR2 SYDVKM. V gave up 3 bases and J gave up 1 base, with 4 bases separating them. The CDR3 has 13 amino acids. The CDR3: CASSFLSNQPQHF. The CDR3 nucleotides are TGTGCCAGCAGTTTTCTGAGCAATCAGCCCCAGCATTTT.

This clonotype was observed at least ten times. The CDR3 is CASSPPSNEQFF. DNA of the CDR3: TGTGCCAGCAGCCCCCCTAGCAATGAGCAGTTCTTC. The V call is TRBV5-6, the J call TRBJ2-1; D is unresolved. The CDR3 runs 12 residues. V dropped 4 bases and J dropped 6 bases, with 8 bases sitting between them. CDR1 is SGHDT and CDR2 is YYEEEE in the germline V gene.

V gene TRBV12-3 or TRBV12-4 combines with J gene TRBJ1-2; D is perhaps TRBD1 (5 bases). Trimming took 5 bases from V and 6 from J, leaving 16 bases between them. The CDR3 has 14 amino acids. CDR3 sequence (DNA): TGTGCCAGCAGTCCGACTGGGGGATTCCATGGCTACACCTTC. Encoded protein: CASSPTGGFHGYTF.

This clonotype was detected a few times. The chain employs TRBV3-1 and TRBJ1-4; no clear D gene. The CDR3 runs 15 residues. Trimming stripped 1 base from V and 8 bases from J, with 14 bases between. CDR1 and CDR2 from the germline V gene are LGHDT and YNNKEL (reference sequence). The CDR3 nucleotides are TGTGCCAGCAGCCAAGGTTTAGGGATTGGCGAAAAACTGTTTTTT. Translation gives CASSQGLGIGEKLFF.

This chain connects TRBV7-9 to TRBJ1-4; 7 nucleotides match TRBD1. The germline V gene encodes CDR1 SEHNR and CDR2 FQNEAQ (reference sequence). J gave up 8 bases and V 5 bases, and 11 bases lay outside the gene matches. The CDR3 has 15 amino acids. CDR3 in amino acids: CASSRGRPRGEKLFF. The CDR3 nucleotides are TGTGCCAGCAGCCGCGGGCGCCCCAGGGGGGAAAAACTGTTTTTT.

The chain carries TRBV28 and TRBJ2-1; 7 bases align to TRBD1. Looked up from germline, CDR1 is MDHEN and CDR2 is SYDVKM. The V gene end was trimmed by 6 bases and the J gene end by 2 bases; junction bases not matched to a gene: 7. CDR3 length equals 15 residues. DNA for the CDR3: TGTGCCAGCAGAAGAACAGGGGTGACCTACAATGAGCAGTTCTTC. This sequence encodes CASRRTGVTYNEQFF.

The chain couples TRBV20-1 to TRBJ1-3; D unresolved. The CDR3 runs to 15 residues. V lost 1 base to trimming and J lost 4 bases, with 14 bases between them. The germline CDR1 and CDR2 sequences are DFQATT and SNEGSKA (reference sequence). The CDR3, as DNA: TGCAGTGCTAGAGCTTTCTCGGTGGAGGGAAACACCATATATTTT. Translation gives CSARAFSVEGNTIYF.

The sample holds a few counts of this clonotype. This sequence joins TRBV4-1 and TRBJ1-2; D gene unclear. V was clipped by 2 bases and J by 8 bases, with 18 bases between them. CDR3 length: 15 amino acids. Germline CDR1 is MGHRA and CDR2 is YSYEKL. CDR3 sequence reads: CASSQLKEGRWGYTF. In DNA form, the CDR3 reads TGCGCCAGCAGCCAATTAAAGGAGGGCCGTTGGGGCTACACCTTC.

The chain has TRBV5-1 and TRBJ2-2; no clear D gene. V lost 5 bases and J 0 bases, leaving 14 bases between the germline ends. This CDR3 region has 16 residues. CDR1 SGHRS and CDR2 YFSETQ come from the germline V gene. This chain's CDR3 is CASRWRDTSNTGELFF. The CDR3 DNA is TGCGCCAGCAGGTGGCGTGATACTTCGAACACCGGGGAGCTGTTTTTT.

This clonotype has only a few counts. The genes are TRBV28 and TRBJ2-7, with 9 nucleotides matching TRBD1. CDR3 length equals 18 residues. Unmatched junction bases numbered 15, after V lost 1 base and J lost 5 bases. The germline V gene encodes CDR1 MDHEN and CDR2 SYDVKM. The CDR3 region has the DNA TGTGCCAGCAGTTTATTCTTCCCGGCCGGGACAGGGTCCCACGAGCAGTACTTC. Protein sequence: CASSLFFPAGTGSHEQYF.

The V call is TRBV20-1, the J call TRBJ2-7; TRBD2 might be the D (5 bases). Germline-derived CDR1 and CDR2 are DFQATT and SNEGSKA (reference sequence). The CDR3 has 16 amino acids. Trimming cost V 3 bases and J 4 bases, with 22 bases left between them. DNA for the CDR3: TGCAGTGCTAGGTGGTTTGAGGGTGGTGGGAGATACGAGCAGTACTTC. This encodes CSARWFEGGGRYEQYF.

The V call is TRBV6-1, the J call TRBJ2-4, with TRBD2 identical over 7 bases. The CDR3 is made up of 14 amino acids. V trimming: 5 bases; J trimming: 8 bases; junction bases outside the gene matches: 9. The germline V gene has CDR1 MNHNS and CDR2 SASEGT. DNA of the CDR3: TGTGCCAGCAGTCCCCCGGGGGGTCTGGACATTCAGTACTTC. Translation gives CASSPPGGLDIQYF.

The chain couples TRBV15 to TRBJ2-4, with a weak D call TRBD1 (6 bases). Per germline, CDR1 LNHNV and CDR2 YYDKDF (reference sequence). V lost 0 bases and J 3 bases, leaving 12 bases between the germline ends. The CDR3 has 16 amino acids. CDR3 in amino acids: CATSRDGGRGKNIQYF. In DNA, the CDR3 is TGTGCCACCAGCAGAGATGGGGGCCGGGGCAAAAACATTCAGTACTTC.